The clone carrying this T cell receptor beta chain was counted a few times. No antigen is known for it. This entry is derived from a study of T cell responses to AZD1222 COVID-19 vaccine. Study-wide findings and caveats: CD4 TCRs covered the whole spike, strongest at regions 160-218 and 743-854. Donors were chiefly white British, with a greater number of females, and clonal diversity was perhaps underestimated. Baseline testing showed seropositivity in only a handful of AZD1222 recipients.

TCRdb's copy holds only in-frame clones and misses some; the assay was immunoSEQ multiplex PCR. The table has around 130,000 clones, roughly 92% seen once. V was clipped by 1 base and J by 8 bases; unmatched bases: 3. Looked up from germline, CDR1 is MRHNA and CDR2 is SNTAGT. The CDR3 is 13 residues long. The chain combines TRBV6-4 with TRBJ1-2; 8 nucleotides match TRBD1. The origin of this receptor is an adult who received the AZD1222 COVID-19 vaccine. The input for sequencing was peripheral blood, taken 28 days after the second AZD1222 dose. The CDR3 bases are TGTGCCAGCAGTGACTACAGGGGGAGCGGCTACACCTTC. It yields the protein CASSDYRGSGYTF.